A selection of T cell receptor beta chains follows, all from one sample in a study of regulatory T cells in long-lasting Graves disease. TCRdb used MiXCR to reprocess the multiplex PCR reads, holding one entry per CDR3 protein. The sample lists about 430,000 distinct CDR3 sequences, around 20% occurring once. This sample comprised peripheral blood mononuclear cells (PBMCs), obtained when the disease was refractory, from a patient treated with antithyroid drugs. These receptor sequences come from a female donor with Graves disease. Both conserved end residues are part of each CDR3. The D gene is left open where the match is weak. For some rows the clone size is stated as once, few or many, or as a class when expanded; others skip it.

TRBJ1-2	TRBD1	many	TRBV6-1	CASRPTGAGYYGYTF	TGTGCCAGCAGGCCGACAGGGGCCGGTTACTATGGCTACACCTTC
TRBJ2-1	-	once	TRBV7-3	CASSLKGNLLNNEQFF	TGTGCCAGCAGCTTAAAGGGAAATCTACTCAACAATGAGCAGTTCTTC
TRBJ2-1	TRBD2	-	TRBV2	CASSEWTSGRGLEQFF	TGTGCCAGCAGTGAATGGACTAGCGGGAGAGGGCTTGAGCAGTTCTTC
TRBJ2-1	TRBD2	-	TRBV19	CASQTGTSGRAPNNEQFF	TGTGCCAGCCAAACCGGGACTAGCGGAAGGGCCCCGAACAATGAGCAGTTCTTC
TRBJ2-2	TRBD2	few	TRBV6-5	CASSLASGSGGELFF	TGTGCCAGCAGTTTGGCTAGCGGGAGCGGGGGGGAGCTGTTTTTT
TRBJ2-1	TRBD1	-	TRBV24-1	CATSDRGQEEFF	TGTGCCACCAGTGACCGGGGACAGGAGGAGTTCTTC
TRBJ1-2	-	-	TRBV9	CASSVYPRAGGYTF	TGTGCCAGCAGCGTTTACCCCAGGGCCGGCGGCTACACCTTC
TRBJ2-2	-	-	TRBV27	CASSFRIGGELFF	TGTGCCAGCAGTTTTAGGATAGGCGGGGAGCTGTTTTTT
TRBJ2-2	-	-	TRBV4-1	CASSRGGPNTGELFF	TGCGCCAGCAGCAGGGGGGGCCCGAACACCGGGGAGCTGTTTTTT
TRBJ2-4	-	-	TRBV24-1	CATSEAGAKNIQYF	TGTGCCACCAGTGAAGCGGGAGCCAAAAACATTCAGTACTTC
TRBJ2-5	-	-	TRBV10-3	CAISEGTQYF	TGTGCCATCAGTGAGGGGACCCAGTACTTC
TRBJ1-4	-	-	TRBV19	CASSIIHPSELFF	TGTGCCAGTAGTATTATACACCCGAGTGAACTGTTTTTT
TRBJ2-7	-	-	TRBV24-1	CATSENRGGFYEQYF	TGTGCCACCAGTGAAAACAGGGGGGGGTTCTACGAGCAGTACTTC
TRBJ1-2	-	few	TRBV30	CAWSDGFYGYTF	TGTGCCTGGAGTGATGGCTTCTATGGCTACACCTTC
TRBJ1-2	TRBD1	-	TRBV6-1	CASRSPSRDRGYGYTF	TGTGCCAGCAGGTCTCCCTCCCGGGACAGGGGCTATGGCTACACCTTC
TRBJ2-7	TRBD1	-	TRBV3-1	CASSPRTGSEQYF	TGTGCCAGCAGCCCCCGGACAGGGTCCGAGCAGTACTTC
TRBJ2-7	TRBD2	-	TRBV20-1	CSARLAGGPGVLNEQYF	TGCAGTGCTAGACTAGCGGGAGGGCCGGGGGTGCTAAACGAGCAGTACTTC
TRBJ2-2	TRBD2	-	TRBV5-5	CASSLELAGGMTAGELFF	TGTGCCAGCAGCTTGGAACTGGCGGGAGGGATGACCGCCGGGGAGCTGTTTTTT
TRBJ2-5	-	many	TRBV20-1	CSARGQRYQETQYF	TGCAGTGCTAGAGGTCAGCGGTACCAAGAGACCCAGTACTTC
TRBJ2-1	-	-	TRBV6-1	CAGSPSRNEQFF	TGTGCCGGCAGTCCTTCAAGAAATGAGCAGTTCTTC
TRBJ2-2	-	few	TRBV4-2	CASSQGQAPGELFF	TGTGCCAGCAGCCAAGGACAGGCTCCTGGGGAGCTGTTTTTT
TRBJ2-3	TRBD2	once	TRBV7-4	CASSFERGYTDTQYF	TGTGCCAGCAGCTTTGAGCGGGGATACACAGATACGCAGTATTTT
TRBJ2-3	TRBD1	few	TRBV27	CASSLNRGADTQYF	TGTGCCAGCAGTTTAAACAGGGGTGCAGATACGCAGTATTTT
TRBJ2-7	-	few	TRBV20-1	CSASVEVGRAPFYEQYF	TGCAGTGCTAGCGTCGAAGTGGGGCGGGCTCCATTTTACGAGCAGTACTTC
TRBJ1-3	-	once	TRBV20-1	CSARRRSSGNTIYF	TGCAGTGCTCGTCGCAGGAGCTCTGGAAACACCATATATTTT
TRBJ1-5	-	-	TRBV19	CASTLWGPREDQPQHF	TGTGCCAGTACCCTGTGGGGTCCGCGTGAAGATCAGCCCCAGCATTTT
TRBJ1-6	-	few	TRBV5-5	CASSFRGGPNNSPLHF	TGTGCCAGCAGCTTCAGGGGTGGGCCGAATAATTCACCCCTCCACTTT
TRBJ2-1	TRBD2	few	TRBV19	CASSFPGLAGGNQNNEQFF	TGTGCCAGTAGTTTCCCGGGACTAGCGGGAGGTAATCAGAACAATGAGCAGTTCTTC
TRBJ1-5	-	-	TRBV28	CASSYNPNHEINQPQHF	TGTGCCAGCAGCTACAATCCAAATCACGAAATCAATCAGCCCCAGCATTTT
TRBJ2-7	-	many	TRBV2	CAIAQGLEQYF	TGTGCCATCGCACAGGGTCTAGAGCAGTACTTC
TRBJ1-6	-	many	TRBV27	CASTFGSYNSPLHF	TGTGCCAGCACGTTCGGGTCCTATAATTCACCCCTCCACTTT
TRBJ1-2	-	few	TRBV5-4	CASSLARVHNSYTF	TGTGCCAGCAGCTTGGCCCGCGTTCATAATAGCTACACCTTC
TRBJ2-5	-	many	TRBV7-2	CASRPGPAQIETQYF	TGTGCCAGCAGACCAGGTCCGGCGCAAATAGAGACCCAGTACTTC
TRBJ2-5	-	many	TRBV7-2	CASSPSGGAETQYF	TGTGCCAGCAGTCCTTCCGGGGGCGCAGAGACCCAGTACTTC
TRBJ2-7	TRBD1	-	TRBV24-1	CATSDGGQGAGEQYF	TGTGCCACCAGTGATGGGGGACAGGGGGCTGGCGAGCAGTACTTC
TRBJ2-3	-	-	TRBV2	CASSWGEADTQYF	TGTGCCAGCAGTTGGGGGGAGGCAGATACGCAGTATTTT
TRBJ2-7	-	-	TRBV3-1	CASSQVGGASYEQYF	TGTGCCAGCAGCCAAGTAGGGGGGGCCTCCTACGAGCAGTACTTC
TRBJ2-5	-	many	TRBV6-5	CASSYSSSRETQYF	TGTGCCAGCAGTTACTCGAGTTCGAGAGAGACCCAGTACTTC
TRBJ2-1	-	few	TRBV7-9	CASSLSGFEQFF	TGTGCCAGCAGCTTATCGGGGTTTGAGCAGTTCTTC
TRBJ2-7	-	few	TRBV10-3	CAIGGNSYEQYF	TGTGCCATCGGGGGGAACTCCTACGAGCAGTACTTC
TRBJ1-6	TRBD1	few	TRBV28	CASTEQGRNSPLHF	TGTGCCAGCACCGAACAGGGGCGGAATTCACCCCTCCACTTT
TRBJ1-1	-	many	TRBV7-8	CASSLQNSGTEAFF	TGTGCCAGCAGCTTACAGAATTCGGGGACTGAAGCTTTCTTT
TRBJ2-7	-	few	TRBV5-8	CASSSGDGYYEQYF	TGTGCCAGCAGCTCAGGGGACGGTTACTACGAGCAGTACTTC
TRBJ2-5	-	many	TRBV5-8	CASSRAETVQETQYF	TGTGCCAGCAGCCGAGCCGAGACAGTCCAAGAGACCCAGTACTTC
TRBJ2-1	TRBD1	-	TRBV28	CASSGRDSTYNEQFF	TGTGCCAGCAGTGGCCGGGACAGTACCTACAATGAGCAGTTCTTC
TRBJ1-1	-	-	TRBV4-1	CASSLPTGIAAEAFF	TGCGCCAGCAGCCTTCCGACAGGTATAGCGGCTGAAGCTTTCTTT
TRBJ2-2	-	many	TRBV29-1	CSVVVAYTGELFF	TGCAGCGTTGTGGTTGCGTACACCGGGGAGCTGTTTTTT
TRBJ1-5	-	many	TRBV28	CASTPSLGGQPQHF	TGTGCCAGCACCCCCTCATTGGGGGGTCAGCCCCAGCATTTT
TRBJ1-6	TRBD1	-	TRBV4-1	CASSPWTGDSPLHF	TGCGCCAGCAGCCCATGGACAGGGGACTCACCCCTCCACTTT
TRBJ2-2	-	-	TRBV14	CASSQAAGPTGELFF	TGTGCCAGCAGCCAAGCCGCCGGGCCGACCGGGGAGCTGTTTTTT
TRBJ1-1	TRBD1	-	TRBV15	CATSDRVLPEAFF	TGTGCCACCAGCGACAGGGTATTACCTGAAGCTTTCTTT
TRBJ1-3	-	-	TRBV12-3/TRBV12-4	CASTGSSRGYF	TGTGCCAGCACGGGATCATCCAGGGGATATTTT
TRBJ1-2	-	many	TRBV7-2	CASSLGRAINYGYTF	TGTGCCAGCAGCTTAGGCAGGGCAATAAACTATGGCTACACCTTC
TRBJ1-6	-	few	TRBV6-1	CASTPGTYNSPLHF	TGTGCCAGCACCCCTGGGACCTATAATTCACCCCTCCACTTT
TRBJ2-5	-	many	TRBV27	CASSPLRAQETQYF	TGTGCCAGCAGTCCCCTCCGGGCCCAAGAGACCCAGTACTTC
TRBJ2-7	TRBD1	many	TRBV27	CASSLRDSGYEQYF	TGTGCCAGCAGTCTCCGGGACAGCGGCTACGAGCAGTACTTC
TRBJ2-5	-	-	TRBV5-1	CASSLGGAGVQETQYF	TGCGCCAGCAGCTTAGGGGGGGCTGGAGTTCAAGAGACCCAGTACTTC
TRBJ2-2	-	many	TRBV20-1	CSARDQTGELFF	TGCAGTGCTAGAGATCAAACCGGGGAGCTGTTTTTT
TRBJ1-3	-	few	TRBV4-1	CASQRNSGNTIYF	TGCGCCAGCCAAAGGAACTCTGGAAACACCATATATTTT
TRBJ1-1	TRBD1	many	TRBV3-1	CASSPWDRNTEAFF	TGTGCCAGCAGCCCCTGGGACAGGAACACTGAAGCTTTCTTT